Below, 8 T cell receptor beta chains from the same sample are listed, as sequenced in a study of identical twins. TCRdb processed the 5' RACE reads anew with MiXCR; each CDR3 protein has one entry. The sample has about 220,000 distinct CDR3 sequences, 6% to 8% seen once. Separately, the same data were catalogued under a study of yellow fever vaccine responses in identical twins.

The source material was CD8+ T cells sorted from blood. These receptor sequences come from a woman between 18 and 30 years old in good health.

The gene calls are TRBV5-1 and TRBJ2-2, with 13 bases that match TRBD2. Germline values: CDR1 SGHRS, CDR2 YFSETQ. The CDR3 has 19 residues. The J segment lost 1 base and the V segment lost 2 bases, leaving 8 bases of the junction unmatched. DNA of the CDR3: TGCGCCAGCAGCTTAATAGGGACTAGCGGGATTTTGAACACCGGGGAGCTGTTTTTT. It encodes CASSLIGTSGILNTGELFF.

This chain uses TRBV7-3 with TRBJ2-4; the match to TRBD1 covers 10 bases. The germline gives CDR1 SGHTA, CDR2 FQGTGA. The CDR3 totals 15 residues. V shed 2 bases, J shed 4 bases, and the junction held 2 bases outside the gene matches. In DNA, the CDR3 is TGTGCCAGCAGCTTAGGGACAGGGGCGAAAAACATTCAGTACTTC. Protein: CASSLGTGAKNIQYF.

The CDR3: CASRGPGQGFTGELFF. The CDR3 DNA reads as TGTGCCAGCAGGGGACCGGGACAGGGCTTCACCGGGGAGCTGTTTTTT. This sequence joins TRBV2 and TRBJ2-2; 9 positions agree with TRBD1. The CDR3 contains 16 residues. Germline V CDR1 and CDR2: SNHLY, FYNNEI. Trimming cost V 6 bases and J 4 bases; bases outside gene matches: 9.

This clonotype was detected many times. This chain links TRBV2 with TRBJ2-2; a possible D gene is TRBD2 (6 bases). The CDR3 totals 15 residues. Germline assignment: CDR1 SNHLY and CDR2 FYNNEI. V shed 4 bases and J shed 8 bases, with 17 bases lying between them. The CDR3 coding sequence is TGTGCCAGCAGTGCCGGGAGAGTTCTCCTTGGGGAGCTGTTTTTT. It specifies CASSAGRVLLGELFF. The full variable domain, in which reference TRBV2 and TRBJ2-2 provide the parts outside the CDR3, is EPEVTQTPSHQVTQMGQEVILRCVPISNHLYFYWYRQILGQKVEFLVSFYNNEISEKSEIFDDQFSVERPDGSNFTLKIRSTKLEDSAMYFCASSAGRVLLGELFFGEGSRLTVL.

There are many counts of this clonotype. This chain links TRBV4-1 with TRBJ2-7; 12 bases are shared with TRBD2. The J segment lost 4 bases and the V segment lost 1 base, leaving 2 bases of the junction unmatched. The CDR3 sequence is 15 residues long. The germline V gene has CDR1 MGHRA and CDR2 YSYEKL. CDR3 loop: CASSQGTSGRYEQYF. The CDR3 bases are TGCGCCAGCAGCCAAGGTACTAGCGGGAGGTACGAGCAGTACTTC.

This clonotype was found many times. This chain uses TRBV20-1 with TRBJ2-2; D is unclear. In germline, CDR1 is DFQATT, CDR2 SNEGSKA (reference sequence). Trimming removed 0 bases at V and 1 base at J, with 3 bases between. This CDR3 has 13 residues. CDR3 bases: TGCAGTGCTAGAGACGGGAACACCGGGGAGCTGTTTTTT. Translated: CSARDGNTGELFF.

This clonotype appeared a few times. CDR3 DNA: TGCGCCAGCAGCGGGGACAGGGAGAACACCGGGGAGCTGTTTTTT. It yields the protein CASSGDRENTGELFF. This sequence joins TRBV10-1 and TRBJ2-2; 9 nucleotides agree with TRBD1. The CDR3 spans 15 residues. Germline V lookup: CDR1 WNHNN, CDR2 SYGVQD (reference sequence). The J segment lost 1 base and the V segment lost 6 bases, leaving 3 bases of the junction unmatched.

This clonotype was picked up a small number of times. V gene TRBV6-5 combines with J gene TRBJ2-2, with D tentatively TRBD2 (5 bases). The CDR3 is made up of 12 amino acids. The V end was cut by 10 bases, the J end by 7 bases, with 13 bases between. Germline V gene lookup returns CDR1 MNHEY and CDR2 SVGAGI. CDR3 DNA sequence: TGTGCCACCCGCGAGGGAATCGGGGAGCTGTTTTTT. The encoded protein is CATREGIGELFF.